The T cell receptor (beta chain) described here comes from a study of control samples from healthy donors and cancer patients. Sequenced by immunoSEQ multiplex PCR; TCRdb stores in-frame clones only, minus some. The sample yields 120,000 or so clones, just under 90% seen once. Trimming shortened V by 3 bases and J by 0 bases, and 9 bases separated the two germline ends. This CDR3 is built from 16 residues. Per germline, CDR1 LNHDA and CDR2 SQIVND (reference sequence). This TCR was recovered from a man aged 25-45 years in good health. The sequenced material came from blood. The chain couples TRBV19 to TRBJ2-6, with D tentatively TRBD1 (5 bases). For the CDR3, the DNA is TGTGCCAGTAGTATTGACAGCCTCTCTGGGGCCAACGTCCTGACTTTC. The encoded protein is CASSIDSLSGANVLTF.